This paragraph covers one TCR beta chain sequence. This sample is part of a study of monozygotic twins with inflammatory bowel disease. This CDR3 region has 11 residues. Germline values: CDR1 KGHSH, CDR2 LQKENI. TCRdb derives one entry per CDR3 protein from the 5' RACE reads, leaving out DNA. This sample's clone table lists roughly 120,000 distinct CDR3 sequences. The sequenced sample consisted of blood. This chain uses TRBV18 with TRBJ2-1. This sequence was found in a human donor with ulcerative colitis or Crohn's disease, or a healthy co-twin of an affected twin (not recorded which). CDR3 residues: CASSFTGEQFF. Full variable domain (missing parts from reference TRBV18 and TRBJ2-1): NAGVMQNPRHLVRRRGQEARLRCSPMKGHSHVYWYRQLPEEGLKFMVYLQKENIIDESGMPKERFSAEFPKEGPSILRIQQVVRGDSAAYFCASSFTGEQFFGPGTRLTVL.